Below are 25 T cell receptor beta chains sequenced from a single sample in a study of shared clonotypes between healthy human individuals. TCRdb's table, derived via immunoSEQ multiplex PCR, lists solely in-frame clones and lacks some. The data contain 2 million to 3 million clones, roughly 92% of them singletons. Material for sequencing was naive CD4+ T cells sorted from blood. This sample's subset: CD45RA+ positively selected. These receptors were obtained from a man younger than 35 in good health.

The chain carries TRBV9 and TRBJ2-1; 8 bases fit TRBD2. The V and J ends lost 0 bases and 8 bases, in that order; junction bases with no gene match: 10. The CDR3 length is 16 residues. The germline gives CDR1 SGDLS, CDR2 YYNGEE. The CDR3 nucleotides read TGTGCCAGCAGCGTAGAAGGAAGCGGGAGAAGGGATGAGCAGTTCTTC. Protein sequence: CASSVEGSGRRDEQFF. Full variable domain (remainder filled in from reference TRBV9 and TRBJ2-1): DSGVTQTPKHLITATGQRVTLRCSPRSGDLSVYWYQQSLDQGLQFLIQYYNGEERAKGNILERFSAQQFPDLHSELNLSSLELGDSALYFCASSVEGSGRRDEQFFGPGTRLTVL.

The chain uses TRBV29-1 and TRBJ1-4; 9 positions agree with TRBD1. The germline V gene encodes CDR1 SQVTM and CDR2 ANQGSEA. The CDR3 loop spans 13 amino acids. J lost 8 bases, V lost 4 bases, and 5 bases had no gene match. The CDR3 sequence: CSVGTGVGEKLFF. The CDR3 DNA sequence: TGCAGCGTTGGGACAGGGGTGGGCGAAAAACTGTTTTTT.

J is TRBJ1-1 and V is TRBV5-4, with no clear D. Germline lookup yields CDR1 SGHNT and CDR2 YYREEE (reference sequence). The CDR3 extends over 13 amino acids. The V end lost 0 bases, the J end lost 5 bases, and 8 bases lay between the germline ends. For the CDR3, the DNA is TGTGCCAGCAGCTTGGCCGGCAAGACTGAAGCTTTCTTT. It yields the protein CASSLAGKTEAFF.

The rearrangement uses TRBV11-2 and TRBJ2-7, with D perhaps matching TRBD2 (6 bases). Trimming removed 1 base at V and 8 bases at J, with 21 bases between. Per the germline V gene, CDR1 is SGHAT and CDR2 is FQNNGV. The CDR3 extends over 16 amino acids. This CDR3 reads CASSLGGVADRSQQYF. In DNA, the CDR3 is TGTGCCAGCAGCTTAGGGGGGGTAGCGGACCGGTCTCAGCAGTACTTC. Filled out from reference TRBV11-2 and TRBJ2-7, the complete variable domain reads EAGVAQSPRYKIIEKRQSVAFWCNPISGHATLYWYQQILGQGPKLLIQFQNNGVVDDSQLPKDRFSAERLKGVDSTLKIQPAKLEDSAVYLCASSLGGVADRSQQYFGPGTRLTVT.

The V gene is TRBV6-5, the J gene TRBJ1-1, with D possibly matching TRBD1 (5 bases). Germline-derived CDR1 and CDR2 are MNHEY and SVGAGI. V was clipped by 2 bases and J by 1 base, with 8 bases between them. The CDR3 contains 14 residues. CDR3: CASSYTRANTEAFF. The DNA of the CDR3 is TGTGCCAGCAGTTACACCAGGGCGAACACTGAAGCTTTCTTT.

This CDR3 is CAISPGESTDTQYF. The CDR3 nucleotides are TGTGCCATCAGTCCGGGTGAGTCCACAGATACGCAGTATTTT. V gene TRBV10-3 combines with J gene TRBJ2-3; D gene uncertain. Deletions cut 5 bases from V and 2 bases from J, with 11 bases between. The CDR3 sequence is 14 residues long. The germline gives CDR1 ENHRY, CDR2 SYGVKD.

This chain joins TRBV6-5 and TRBJ1-1, with a weak D call TRBD1 (5 bases). Germline CDR1 reads MNHEY; CDR2 reads SVGAGI. Trimming stripped 6 bases from V and 2 bases from J, with 16 bases between. The CDR3 sequence is 15 residues long. In nucleotides, the CDR3 is TGTGCCAGCAGCCGTACCGAGACAGAAAACACTGAAGCTTTCTTT. Protein: CASSRTETENTEAFF.

In regard to this clone: Other DNA sequences in this specimen translate into the identical CDR3. CDR3 DNA: TGTGCCAGCAGTGGGACAGATAATTCACCCCTCCACTTT. It codes for CASSGTDNSPLHF. This sequence joins TRBV2 and TRBJ1-6; D perhaps matches TRBD1 (6 bases). With 4 bases removed from V and 5 bases from J, the gap between germline ends came to 6 bases. Germline CDR1 reads SNHLY; CDR2 reads FYNNEI. CDR3 length: 13 residues.

The chain uses TRBV5-1 and TRBJ2-7, with 10 bases aligning to TRBD1. The germline gives CDR1 SGHRS, CDR2 YFSETQ. CDR3 length: 15 amino acids. The junction had 8 bases not matched to a gene; V was cut back by 4 bases and J by 4 bases. The CDR3 bases are TGCGCCAGCAGCACCTCGACAGGGGGCGGGTACGAGCAGTACTTC. It encodes CASSTSTGGGYEQYF.

The table lists this clone with a count of one. The chain couples TRBV7-9 to TRBJ2-1, with unresolved D. There are 14 residues in the CDR3. The germline V gene has CDR1 SEHNR and CDR2 FQNEAQ (reference sequence). V was pared by 5 bases and J by 3 bases, with 11 bases between. CDR3 DNA: TGTGCCAGCAGCCCACTCCCGGACTACAATGAGCAGTTCTTC. Protein product: CASSPLPDYNEQFF. Drawing the rest from reference TRBV7-9 and TRBJ2-1, the complete variable domain is DTGVSQNPRHKITKRGQNVTFRCDPISEHNRLYWYRQTLGQGPEFLTYFQNEAQLEKSRLLSDRFSAERPKGSFSTLEIQRTEQGDSAMYLCASSPLPDYNEQFFGPGTRLTVL.

The chain couples TRBV12-5 to TRBJ2-3, with 8 bases lining up with TRBD2. V lost 1 base and J lost 0; bases outside the gene matches: 3. There are 16 residues in the CDR3. Germline CDR1 reads LGHNT; CDR2 reads FRNRAP. CDR3 protein: CASGLGTSPSTDTQYF. The CDR3, as DNA: TGTGCTAGTGGTTTGGGGACTAGCCCTAGCACAGATACGCAGTATTTT.

The gene calls are TRBV10-3 and TRBJ2-2, with D maybe TRBD2 (6 bases). The CDR3 is 13 residues long. Germline CDR1 is ENHRY and CDR2 is SYGVKD. V was trimmed by 6 bases and J by 8 bases, leaving 13 bases between them. DNA for the CDR3: TGTGCCATCAGGGAGGAGGGCCGAGGGGAGCTGTTTTTT. It codes for CAIREEGRGELFF.

The chain carries TRBV7-9 and TRBJ2-3; D possibly matches TRBD1 or TRBD2 (5 bases each). Trimming cost V 8 bases and J 4 bases, with 13 bases left between them. Germline V gene sequence: CDR1 SEHNR, CDR2 FQNEAQ (reference sequence). The CDR3 length is 13 residues. As DNA, the CDR3 is TGTGCCAGCGGAAAGAGGGGTCCAGATACGCAGTATTTT. Translation: CASGKRGPDTQYF.

The rearrangement uses TRBV30 and TRBJ2-1; 10 bases fit TRBD1. Germline lookup yields CDR1 GTSNPN and CDR2 SVGIG (reference sequence). V dropped 1 base and J dropped 7; count of bases not matched to a gene: 4. The CDR3 runs 14 residues. The CDR3 loop is CAWSGDRGWNEQFF. The CDR3, as DNA: TGTGCCTGGAGTGGGGACAGGGGCTGGAATGAGCAGTTCTTC. Full variable domain (remainder filled in from reference TRBV30 and TRBJ2-1): SQTIHQWPATLVQPVGSPLSLECTVEGTSNPNLYWYRQAAGRGLQLLFYSVGIGQISSEVPQNLSASRPQDRQFILSSKKLLLSDSGFYLCAWSGDRGWNEQFFGPGTRLTVL.

The chain employs TRBV11-2 and TRBJ2-3; the match to TRBD2 covers 11 bases. The V gene end was trimmed by 2 bases and the J gene end by 0 bases; junction bases not matched to a gene: 7. The length of the CDR3 is 18 residues. The germline CDR1 and CDR2 sequences are SGHAT and FQNNGV. The CDR3 DNA reads as TGTGCCAGCAGCTTATTAAGGGGGACTAGCGGAAGCACAGATACGCAGTATTTT. Amino acids: CASSLLRGTSGSTDTQYF.

The CDR3 loop is CASSEGGGPQETQYF. The CDR3, as DNA: TGTGCCAGCAGTGAAGGAGGGGGGCCCCAAGAGACCCAGTACTTC. The gene calls are TRBV2 and TRBJ2-5; D is possibly TRBD1 or TRBD2 (6 bases each). Per the germline V gene, CDR1 is SNHLY and CDR2 is FYNNEI. The CDR3 contains 15 residues. V lost 1 base and J lost 1, with 10 bases in between.

This sequence joins TRBV19 and TRBJ2-3; 7 nucleotides align to TRBD1. V was clipped by 5 bases and J by 13 bases; unmatched bases: 15. The CDR3 totals 14 residues. Germline CDR1 LNHDA, CDR2 SQIVND (reference sequence). CDR3 in amino acids: CASSLSKPGTEEYF. CDR3 nucleotide sequence: TGTGCCAGTAGTCTCTCCAAACCCGGGACAGAGGAGTATTTT.

The J gene is TRBJ2-7, the V gene TRBV5-1; 9 bases fit TRBD1. CDR3 size: 14 residues. J was trimmed by 4 bases and V by 4 bases; bases with no gene match: 6. Germline V gene sequence: CDR1 SGHRS, CDR2 YFSETQ. The CDR3 region has the DNA TGCGCCAGCAGCCCCGGGACAGGGCTTTACGAGCAGTACTTC. This translates into CASSPGTGLYEQYF.

This sequence joins TRBV19 and TRBJ1-2, with a possible D match to TRBD1 (6 bases). Germline lookup yields CDR1 LNHDA and CDR2 SQIVND (reference sequence). This CDR3 has 17 residues. Trimming pared 5 bases from V and 6 bases from J, leaving 25 bases between. The CDR3: CASSPWTENHKRHGYTF. The CDR3 DNA sequence: TGTGCCAGTAGTCCATGGACAGAGAACCACAAACGTCATGGCTACACCTTC.

The chain couples TRBV15 to TRBJ2-4; 8 bases line up with TRBD1. The CDR3 length is 14 residues. J lost 5 bases, V lost 5 bases, and 5 bases had no gene match. CDR1 and CDR2 (germline): LNHNV, YYDKDF (reference sequence). In DNA form, the CDR3 reads TGTGCCACCAGCCGATCGGGACAGGAAAACATTCAGTACTTC. It yields the protein CATSRSGQENIQYF.

The chain couples TRBV5-6 to TRBJ2-5, with a tentative D call TRBD1 (6 bases). The J call is doubtful: the DNA matches TRBJ2-7 better. The length of the CDR3 is 16 residues. Germline V CDR1 and CDR2: SGHDT, YYEEEE. The CDR3 sequence is CASTTRLTGYSYEQYF. The CDR3 DNA reads TGTGCCAGCACCACTCGATTGACAGGCTACTCCTACGAGCAGTACTTC.

The DNA of the CDR3 is TGTGCCAGTAGGGGGGCCGGGAATGAGCAGTTCTTC. It yields the protein CASRGAGNEQFF. The chain carries TRBV19 and TRBJ2-1, with D tentatively TRBD1 (6 bases). V was pared by 6 bases and J by 7 bases, with 10 bases between. Germline lookup yields CDR1 LNHDA and CDR2 SQIVND (reference sequence). This CDR3 spans 12 amino acids.

The genes are TRBV7-9 and TRBJ1-3; 7 positions match TRBD1. Germline CDR1 and CDR2: SEHNR and FQNEAQ (reference sequence). This CDR3 spans 17 amino acids. V lost 5 bases, J lost 0 bases, and 10 bases stayed unmatched. The CDR3 region has the DNA TGTGCCAGCAGCCTCTACAGGGGCCGGAGCTCTGGAAACACCATATATTTT. This codes for CASSLYRGRSSGNTIYF.

The chain combines TRBV11-2 with TRBJ2-1; no clear D. Germline assignment: CDR1 SGHAT and CDR2 FQNNGV. This CDR3 spans 15 amino acids. Trimming left V 5 bases short and J 7 bases short, with 18 bases between. CDR3 residues: CASSPEPRVRNEQFF. In nucleotides, the CDR3 is TGTGCCAGCAGCCCAGAACCCCGGGTTCGGAATGAGCAGTTCTTC. The full variable domain, in which reference TRBV11-2 and TRBJ2-1 provide the parts outside the CDR3, is EAGVAQSPRYKIIEKRQSVAFWCNPISGHATLYWYQQILGQGPKLLIQFQNNGVVDDSQLPKDRFSAERLKGVDSTLKIQPAKLEDSAVYLCASSPEPRVRNEQFFGPGTRLTVL.

The CDR3 sequence: CASSQQGSSYEQYF. DNA for the CDR3: TGCGCCAGCAGCCAGCAGGGGTCTAGCTACGAGCAGTACTTC. J is TRBJ2-7 and V is TRBV5-1; tentative D call: TRBD1 (6 bases). V gave up 4 bases and J gave up 3 bases, with 14 bases separating them. The CDR3 has 14 amino acids. CDR1 is SGHRS and CDR2 is YFSETQ in the germline V gene.